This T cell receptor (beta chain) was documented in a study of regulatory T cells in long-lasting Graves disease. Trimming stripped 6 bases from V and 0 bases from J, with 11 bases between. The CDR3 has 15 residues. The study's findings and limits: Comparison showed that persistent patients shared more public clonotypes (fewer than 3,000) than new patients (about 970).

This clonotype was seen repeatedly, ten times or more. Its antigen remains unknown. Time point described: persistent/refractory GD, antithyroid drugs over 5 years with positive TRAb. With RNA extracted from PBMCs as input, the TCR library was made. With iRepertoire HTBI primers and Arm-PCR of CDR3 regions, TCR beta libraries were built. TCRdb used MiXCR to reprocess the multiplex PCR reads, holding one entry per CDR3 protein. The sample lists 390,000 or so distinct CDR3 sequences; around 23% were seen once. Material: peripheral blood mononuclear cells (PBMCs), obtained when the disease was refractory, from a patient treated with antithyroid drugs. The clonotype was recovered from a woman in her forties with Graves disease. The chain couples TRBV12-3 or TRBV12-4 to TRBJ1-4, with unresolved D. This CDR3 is CASRMGLSTNEKLFF. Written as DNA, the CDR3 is TGTGCCAGCAGGATGGGGTTATCAACTAATGAAAAACTGTTTTTT.